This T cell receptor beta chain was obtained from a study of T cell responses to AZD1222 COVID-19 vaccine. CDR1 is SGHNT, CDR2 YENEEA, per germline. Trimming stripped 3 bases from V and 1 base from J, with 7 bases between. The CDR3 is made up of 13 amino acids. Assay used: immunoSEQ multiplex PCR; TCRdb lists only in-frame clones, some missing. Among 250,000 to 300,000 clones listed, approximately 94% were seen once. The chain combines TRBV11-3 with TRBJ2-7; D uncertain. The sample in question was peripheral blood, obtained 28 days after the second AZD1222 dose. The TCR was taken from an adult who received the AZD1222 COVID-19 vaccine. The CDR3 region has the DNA TGTGCCAGCAGCTTGGGCAATTCCTACGAGCAGTACTTC. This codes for CASSLGNSYEQYF.